A single sample gave rise to the 4 T cell receptor beta chains below, sequenced in a study of CD8 T cells in ankylosing spondylitis. One entry per CDR3 protein results from TCRdb running MiXCR on the 5' RACE reads. The table has some 130,000 distinct CDR3 sequences, 6% to 8.5% seen once. Sequenced sample: blood, either unsorted or a sorted T cell fraction (not recorded which). Every receptor here comes from a female donor with ankylosing spondylitis or in good health (not recorded which).

This clonotype came up many times. This rearrangement joins TRBV6-2 or TRBV6-3 to TRBJ1-1, with 7 bases lining up with TRBD1. CDR1 is MNHEY and CDR2 is SVGEGT in the germline V gene. V gave up 7 bases and J gave up 5 bases; unmatched junction bases: 10. The CDR3 length is 14 residues. This chain's CDR3 is CASKLDTGVTEAFF. The CDR3 DNA sequence: TGTGCCAGCAAGTTAGACACAGGGGTGACTGAAGCTTTCTTT.

This clonotype appeared many times. This chain uses TRBV6-1 with TRBJ2-2; TRBD2 matches at 11 bases. Germline V gives CDR1 MNHNS, CDR2 SASEGT. This CDR3 is built from 14 residues. Germline trimming cut 7 bases from V and 5 bases from J; bases unmatched to any gene: 3. The CDR3 spells CASTGLAGTGELFF. CDR3 DNA sequence: TGTGCCAGCACCGGACTAGCGGGTACCGGGGAGCTGTTTTTT.

This clonotype was found many times. The chain has TRBV7-9 and TRBJ1-6; 7 bases agree with TRBD1. The CDR3 extends over 15 amino acids. V lost 6 bases and J lost 2; bases outside the gene matches: 4. The germline V gene encodes CDR1 SEHNR and CDR2 FQNEAQ (reference sequence). In DNA form, the CDR3 reads TGTGCCAGCAGTCGACAGGGTGCCTATAATTCACCCCTCCACTTT. Amino acids: CASSRQGAYNSPLHF.

This clonotype was seen repeatedly, ten times or more. The chain employs TRBV5-1 and TRBJ2-3, with a possible D match to TRBD1 (5 bases). The CDR3 has 15 amino acids. The germline V gene encodes CDR1 SGHRS and CDR2 YFSETQ. V was shortened by 0 bases and J by 4 bases, with 12 bases between the two germline ends. The CDR3 spells CASSLARSGSDTQYF. In nucleotides, the CDR3 is TGCGCCAGCAGCTTGGCCAGGTCAGGGTCAGATACGCAGTATTTT.